This T cell receptor beta chain originates from a study of T cells in Graves' hyperthyroidism and ophthalmopathy. This clonotype came up a few times. J was trimmed by 5 bases and V by 5 bases; bases with no gene match: 5. The CDR3 has 17 amino acids. Germline V CDR1 and CDR2: MNHEY, SMNVEV (reference sequence). RNA transcripts served as the template for amplifying TCR beta CDR3 regions. The HTBI primer set served for first-round RT-PCR of the TCR CDR3. TCRdb reprocessed the multiplex PCR reads via MiXCR and lists one record per CDR3 protein. The sample shows 350,000 to 450,000 distinct CDR3 sequences, about a sixth of them seen only once.

What was sequenced was blood. The TCR sequence derives from a woman in her 30s with Graves' hyperthyroidism that later progressed to Graves' ophthalmopathy. The chain links TRBV27 to TRBJ2-2; TRBD2 matches at 16 bases. CDR3 amino acids: CASSPGLAGGATGELFF. Written as DNA, the CDR3 is TGTGCCAGCAGTCCGGGACTAGCGGGAGGGGCTACCGGGGAGCTGTTTTTT.